The next 26 T cell receptor beta chains were all read from a single sample in a study of metastatic and nonmetastatic thyroid tumors. TCRdb re-processed the PCR reads through MiXCR. The sample includes around 26,000 clones, more than 15% of them seen just once. No treatment of any kind had been given to any patient before thyroid surgery. Sequenced: blood. The receptors shown here come from a male donor with papillary thyroid cancer or a benign thyroid nodule (not recorded which). Some clones in this sample may be carry-over from other donors' samples.

V gene TRBV20-1 combines with J gene TRBJ2-5; unclear D gene. CDR3 length: 15 residues. Trimming removed 0 bases from V and 2 bases from J, with 13 bases in between. Germline values: CDR1 DFQATT, CDR2 SNEGSKA (reference sequence). The CDR3 nucleotides are TGCAGTGCTAGAGATTTACAAGGATCACAAGAGACCCAGTACTTC. Its protein product is CSARDLQGSQETQYF.

This clone was counted a few times. The chain recombines TRBV12-3 or TRBV12-4 with TRBJ2-2, with D perhaps being TRBD1 or TRBD2 (5 bases each). The CDR3 extends over 16 amino acids. Trimming shortened V by 2 bases and J by 3 bases, and 13 bases separated the two germline ends. CDR3 in DNA: TGTGCCAGCAGTTTAAGGACGGGACGGGACACCGGGGAGCTGTTTTTT. This encodes CASSLRTGRDTGELFF.

This clone was observed a few times. This chain uses TRBV6-1 with TRBJ2-1; 7 nucleotides line up with TRBD2. The CDR3 covers 15 residues. The junction had 4 bases not matched to a gene; V was cut back by 1 base and J by 4 bases. From germline, CDR1 is MNHNS and CDR2 SASEGT. The CDR3 is CASSEELAIYNEQFF. CDR3 in DNA: TGTGCCAGCAGTGAAGAACTAGCGATTTACAATGAGCAGTTCTTC.

This clone came up many times. This chain joins TRBV14 and TRBJ1-1, with D possibly TRBD1 on 5 matching bases. Germline assignment: CDR1 SGHDN and CDR2 FVKESK. The germline V and J ends were trimmed by 4 bases and 1 base, with 7 bases remaining between them. CDR3 length: 13 amino acids. CDR3 nucleotides: TGTGCCAGCAGCCTCCAGGGGAACACTGAAGCTTTCTTT. As protein: CASSLQGNTEAFF.

The sample holds many counts of this clone. The V and J genes are TRBV27 and TRBJ1-1; TRBD1 matches 7 bases. CDR1 is MNHEY, CDR2 SMNVEV, per germline (reference sequence). V shed 5 bases and J 0 bases; nucleotides not matched to a gene: 6. The CDR3 has 15 amino acids. CDR3 loop: CASSIRQGMNTEAFF. The CDR3 DNA sequence: TGTGCCAGCAGTATCCGACAGGGAATGAACACTGAAGCTTTCTTT.

The rearrangement links TRBV24-1 to TRBJ1-6; D might be TRBD1 (5 bases). The CDR3 totals 20 residues. V was shortened by 9 bases and J by 6 bases, with 32 bases between the two germline ends. The germline V gene encodes CDR1 KGHDR and CDR2 SFDVKD. For the CDR3, the DNA is TGTGCCACCTGGGTTACTTGGATAGCGGGGGGGACGTTTTTTAATTCACCCCTCCACTTT. Protein product: CATWVTWIAGGTFFNSPLHF.

Points on this clone: A read error may produce the germline difference seen at one junction end. The chain recombines TRBV28 with TRBJ2-5; the D is unclear. Germline lookup yields CDR1 MDHEN and CDR2 SYDVKM. CDR3 length: 17 amino acids. In nucleotides, the CDR3 is TGTGCCAGCAGTTATTCAACGGGTCCCCCGCACGAGGAGATCCAGTACTTC. Amino acid sequence: CASSYSTGPPHEEIQYF.

CDR3 residues: CASSPGTSETEAFF. The CDR3 region has the DNA TGCGCCAGCAGCCCCGGGACATCTGAGACTGAAGCTTTCTTT. The chain carries TRBV5-1 and TRBJ1-1, with TRBD1 as a possible D gene (6 bases). Deletions cut 4 bases from V and 5 bases from J, with 15 bases between. The CDR3 loop spans 14 amino acids. Germline V CDR1 and CDR2: SGHRS, YFSETQ.

This clone was recorded at least ten times. This sequence joins TRBV5-1 and TRBJ1-2; 7 bases line up with TRBD1. V shed 0 bases and J 8 bases; nucleotides not matched to a gene: 13. Germline V CDR1 and CDR2: SGHRS, YFSETQ. This CDR3 region has 16 residues. This CDR3 is CASSLDYRGGTEGYTF. CDR3 nucleotides: TGCGCCAGCAGCTTGGACTACAGGGGAGGAACTGAGGGCTACACCTTC.

This clone was observed a few times. CDR3 sequence reads: CSAPTGSGPTDTQYF. The CDR3 DNA is TGCAGTGCTCCTACAGGGTCGGGGCCGACAGATACGCAGTATTTT. This rearrangement joins TRBV20-1 to TRBJ2-3; a possible D gene is TRBD1 (6 bases). The germline gives CDR1 DFQATT, CDR2 SNEGSKA (reference sequence). The CDR3 totals 15 residues. Trimming stripped 5 bases from V and 3 bases from J, with 18 bases between.

V is TRBV11-2 and J is TRBJ1-2, with TRBD1 matching over 7 bases. From germline, CDR1 is SGHAT and CDR2 FQNNGV. V lost 4 bases and J lost 3; bases outside the gene matches: 2. The CDR3 is 13 residues long. The CDR3, as DNA: TGTGCCAGCAGCTCCCAGGGGGACTATGGCTACACCTTC. Translating it yields CASSSQGDYGYTF.

In its sample, this clone was seen a few times. The junction and the germline gene differ at one end; a read error may be behind it. V and J are TRBV10-3 and TRBJ2-3; D uncertain. CDR1 ENHRY and CDR2 SYGVKD come from the germline V gene. This CDR3 has 14 amino acids. The CDR3 DNA is TGTGCCATCAGGGATACTAAGAGCAAAGATACACAGTATTTT. This sequence encodes CAIRDTKSKDTQYF.

At least ten counts were recorded for this clone. The chain couples TRBV11-2 to TRBJ1-2; no clear D gene. The CDR3 has 11 amino acids. The germline gives CDR1 SGHAT, CDR2 FQNNGV. Trimming cost V 1 base and J 8 bases, with 5 bases left between them. CDR3 protein: CASSLGTGYTF. The CDR3 DNA sequence: TGTGCCAGCAGCTTAGGTACCGGCTACACCTTC.

The CDR3 DNA sequence: TGTGCCAGCAGCCAGGCCGGGACCGAGTATGGCTACACCTTC. Protein sequence: CASSQAGTEYGYTF. This chain connects TRBV3-1 to TRBJ1-2; maybe TRBD1 (5 bases). Germline-derived CDR1 and CDR2 are LGHDT and YNNKEL (reference sequence). The V end lost 3 bases, the J end lost 5 bases, and 13 bases lay between the germline ends. CDR3 length equals 14 residues.

V gene TRBV20-1 combines with J gene TRBJ2-1, with 8 bases matching TRBD2. Germline-derived CDR1 and CDR2 are DFQATT and SNEGSKA (reference sequence). The CDR3 is 15 amino acids. The J segment lost 2 bases and the V segment lost 5 bases, leaving 8 bases of the junction unmatched. In DNA form, the CDR3 reads TGCAGTGCTGGAGCAGGCGGGAGGACCTACAATGAGCAGTTCTTC. Its protein is CSAGAGGRTYNEQFF.

This clone was picked up a small number of times. The chain combines TRBV6-2 or TRBV6-3 with TRBJ1-6; no clear D gene. V lost 2 bases and J 6 bases, leaving 5 bases between the germline ends. This CDR3 is built from 13 residues. Germline CDR1 reads MNHEY; CDR2 reads SVGEGT. CDR3 DNA sequence: TGTGCCAGCAGTTACGACGGTAATTCACCCCTCCACTTT. As protein: CASSYDGNSPLHF.

The sample holds many counts of this clone. This sequence joins TRBV5-1 and TRBJ1-5; 8 bases agree with TRBD1. After removal of 1 base from V and 0 bases from J, the junction contained 0 bases not matched to a gene. Germline lookup yields CDR1 SGHRS and CDR2 YFSETQ. This CDR3 spans 15 amino acids. CDR3 loop: CASSLTGGSNQPQHF. The CDR3 region has the DNA TGCGCCAGCAGCTTGACAGGGGGTAGCAATCAGCCCCAGCATTTT.

A remark on this clone: The final CDR3 position lacks the conserved phenylalanine or tryptophan, pointing to a likely read error. This sequence joins TRBV11-2 and TRBJ2-7; the D call may be TRBD1 or TRBD2 (6 bases each). V dropped 3 bases and J dropped 3 bases, with 15 bases sitting between them. From germline, CDR1 is SGHAT and CDR2 FQNNGV. CDR3 length: 15 residues. CDR3 loop: CASSLGQAGIYEQYL. CDR3 DNA: TGTGCCAGCAGCTTGGGACAAGCGGGTATCTACGAGCAGTACCTC.

This clone qualifies as medium-sized. The chain uses TRBV28 and TRBJ2-7, with TRBD2 identical over 7 bases. Germline CDR1 MDHEN, CDR2 SYDVKM. CDR3 length: 15 residues. Trimming cost V 4 bases and J 1 base; bases outside gene matches: 7. DNA of the CDR3: TGTGCCAGCAGTTCGTCTGCGGGAGTGTCCTACGAGCAGTACTTC. Translation gives CASSSSAGVSYEQYF.

This clone was detected only a few times. The V and J genes are TRBV30 and TRBJ2-7, with D maybe TRBD2 (5 bases). The CDR3 length is 11 residues. V shed 2 bases and J shed 5 bases, with 7 bases lying between them. Germline V gene sequence: CDR1 GTSNPN, CDR2 SVGIG (reference sequence). The CDR3 protein is CAWSRENEQYF. The CDR3 nucleotides read TGTGCCTGGAGTAGGGAGAACGAGCAGTACTTC.

This clone occurred a few times. This may stem from a read error, because a much larger clone lies one nucleotide away. This rearrangement joins TRBV11-1 to TRBJ1-4; 8 bases agree with TRBD1. The germline V gene encodes CDR1 SGHAT and CDR2 FQDESV (reference sequence). The CDR3 extends over 12 amino acids. The CDR3 DNA sequence: TGTGCCAACAGCTTAAGTGGACAGGGTCTACATTTT. Its translation: CANSLSGQGLHF. The variable domain in full, with the rest retrieved from reference TRBV11-1 and TRBJ1-4, is EAEVAQSPRYKITEKSQAVAFWCDPISGHATLYWYRQILGQGPELLVQFQDESVVDDSQLPKDRFSAERLKGVDSTLKIQPAELGDSAMYLCANSLSGQGLHFGSGTQLSVL.

This clone was counted ten times or more. V gene TRBV24-1 combines with J gene TRBJ2-5; the match to TRBD1 covers 11 bases. Germline V CDR1 and CDR2: KGHDR, SFDVKD. Trimming removed 3 bases from V and 5 bases from J; junction bases left unmatched: 16. The CDR3 is made up of 19 amino acids. The CDR3: CATSDPANEGTGGVETQYF. CDR3 nucleotides: TGTGCCACCAGTGATCCCGCCAACGAAGGGACAGGGGGTGTGGAGACCCAGTACTTC.

This clone was found many times. The V call is TRBV20-1, the J call TRBJ2-7, with D perhaps matching TRBD1 (5 bases). V was cut by 5 bases and J by 4 bases, with 24 bases left in between. The CDR3 totals 16 residues. The germline V gene encodes CDR1 DFQATT and CDR2 SNEGSKA (reference sequence). This CDR3 is CSASIILRGLRYEQYF. Here the CDR3 DNA reads TGCAGTGCTTCTATAATCCTTAGGGGATTAAGGTACGAGCAGTACTTC.

This clone has a handful of counts. V is TRBV24-1 and J is TRBJ1-5; D gene unclear. Germline-derived CDR1 and CDR2 are KGHDR and SFDVKD. This CDR3 has 15 amino acids. V dropped 5 bases and J dropped 11 bases, with 21 bases sitting between them. CDR3 amino acids: CATSGTEGGNKTQHF. CDR3 coding DNA: TGTGCCACCAGTGGCACAGAGGGAGGGAACAAGACCCAGCATTTT.

By sample share, this clone is medium-sized. The chain couples TRBV27 to TRBJ2-1; D unresolved. Germline lookup yields CDR1 MNHEY and CDR2 SMNVEV (reference sequence). Trimming shortened V by 0 bases and J by 8 bases, and 14 bases separated the two germline ends. The CDR3 covers 15 residues. CDR3 nucleotides: TGTGCCAGCAGTTTATCCCGGGCCCTACTTGATGAGCAGTTCTTC. Its translation is CASSLSRALLDEQFF.

This clone appeared many times. The V gene is TRBV5-4, the J gene TRBJ2-7; D not resolved. The V end was cut by 0 bases, the J end by 5 bases, with 15 bases between. Per germline, CDR1 SGHNT and CDR2 YYREEE (reference sequence). The length of the CDR3 is 15 residues. CDR3 region: CASSLVQSAGDEQYF. The CDR3 DNA is TGTGCCAGCAGCTTGGTACAGAGCGCAGGAGACGAGCAGTACTTC.